This TCR beta chain was sequenced in a study of human T cells and chemical hapten exposure (dated by TCRdb to the early 2020s). In the study overall: For sensitization, 2% DPC in acetone was applied to a 2 cm by 2 cm area of upper inner arm skin. Libraries were pooled for sequencing, and variation in per-sample TCR yields was attributed mainly to small differences in library volumes within the pool. The study tracked peripheral blood TCR repertoire changes in vivo during primary and secondary sensitization to the hapten diphenylcyclopropenone (DPC) in alopecia patients. Blood for TCR sequencing was provided by twenty-nine alopecia patients at one to four time points (pre-sensitization, 2, 6 and 24 weeks). Patch tests used Finn chambers with 0.01% DPC on the upper back, scored after 6 days by International Contact Dermatitis Research Group standards. Throughout the study period of around 25 weeks, patients also received therapeutic DPC doses to the scalp every week. Most of the patients in the cohort were female, and the cohort covered alopecia areata with under or over 50% scalp involvement, alopecia totalis and alopecia universalis. Blood was sampled from patients pre-sensitization (week 0) and at 2, 6 and about 24 weeks after DPC sensitization. What the research found in general, with its limitations: Repeated subsampling changed both the strength of the expansion versus patch-test correlation and the threshold at which the correlation became significant. Significantly more large CDR3 similarity clusters were formed by expanded TCRs than by pre-sensitization or healthy control sets, consistent with antigen-driven responses. Alopecia, a presumed autoimmune disease, was present in all patients, so the immune response of the patients might differ from that of healthy individuals. The number of PT1 expanded TCRs positively correlated with patch test score, significant at thresholds 8, 16 and 32 but not 4. DPC sensitization did not change the number of TCRs with a frequency above 1 in 1000, and there was no evidence of changes in global repertoire structure.

The sample's time point label, decoded: patch test 3, about 24 weeks after DPC sensitization. The meaning of the sample's treatment or condition label: therapeutic diphenylcyclopropenone sensitization with weekly scalp DPC. At each patch-test visit, blood was drawn before the patch test was applied. To be eligible, patients had to be aged 18 to 70, diagnosed with alopecia and judged suitable for DPC therapy, while pregnant patients were excluded. Unfractionated whole blood was collected in Tempus Blood RNA tubes, and total RNA was extracted from that blood. The method behind the library was RACE. TCRdb names NextSeq 500 as the instrument used. During library preparation, unique molecular identifiers were attached to individual cDNA molecules so that TCRs could be counted quantitatively and reproducibly. Each blood RNA sample was used to sequence both TCR alpha and TCR beta chains. On the study's bioinformatics: A median of about 87,000 TCRs per sample was observed, with a range of roughly 23,224 to 750,000. The Decombinator software suite was used to annotate the V, J and CDR3 of the TCR reads. To make PS versus PT1 abundance plots, every sample was subsampled to the same number of TCRs (28,000). TCRs were defined as expanded if absent before sensitization and observed at least eight times at the 2-week time point. TCRdb reworked the public reads: Q25 trimming with fastp, MiXCR clone assembly, productive beta chains retained. Here each entry gathers all rows of one CDR3 protein and keeps the most common genes and DNA. The V and J calls, along with clone size, are taken from TCRdb and not from the paper's own processing. The sample table contains some 170,000 distinct CDR3 sequences; only one count was recorded for approximately 30% of them. The ten largest account for around 2.3% of the sample.

As concerns this clonotype: Its cognate antigen has yet to be identified. No much larger clonotype is one base removed from it; base qualities were not supplied.

The CDR3 starts with the cysteine, ends with the phenylalanine, and has 12 residues. Solely the CDR3 DNA is kept, with 36 bases framed from the first base. Relative to germline, V is 2 bases shorter and J is 4 bases shorter, with 5 bases between their ends. CDR1 and CDR2, looked up from the germline V gene, are SGHTA and FQGNSA. The specimen was whole blood, collected in connection with sensitization to the hapten diphenylcyclopropenone (DPC). The rearranged chain carries TRBV7-2 and TRBJ1-2; no D gene is confidently identified. The sequence derives from a woman aged 18-35 years with alopecia areata. Some clones in this sample may be carry-over from other donors' samples. The nucleotide sequence reads as follows: TGTGCCAGCAGCTTAAGGCTCTATGGCTACACCTTC. It encodes CASSLRLYGYTF.